One TCR beta chain is described in this entry. What it binds is not known. Germline lookup yields CDR1 MNHEY and CDR2 SMNVEV (reference sequence). Between the trimmed V and J ends, which lost 6 bases and 0 bases, there was a span of 8 bases. The CDR3 length is 13 residues. Indicated time point: new active TB diagnosis, blood taken before or within 7 days of starting treatment. The data originate from a study of T cells in tuberculosis. Turning to the study itself: This South African cohort compared adolescents with or without latent tuberculosis against adults with active tuberculosis.

Generated by immunoSEQ multiplex PCR, the TCRdb table keeps only in-frame clones and is missing some. The profile shows roughly 32,000 clones, more than 85% of them singletons. Study findings and constraints: Active tuberculosis patients had shorter CDR3-alpha; the beta difference was nonsignificant.

The source was PBMCs, collected at tuberculosis diagnosis. The J gene is TRBJ1-1, the V gene TRBV27; D remains ambiguous. This TCR was recovered from an adult with tuberculosis. DNA of the CDR3: TGTGCCAGCAGGAGGTTATTGAACACTGAAGCTTTCTTT. Its translation is CASRRLLNTEAFF.